The entry that follows covers one T cell receptor beta chain sequence. Its antigen is unidentified. This CDR3 has 17 amino acids. Germline-derived CDR1 and CDR2 are SEHNR and FQNEAQ (reference sequence). Between the trimmed V and J ends, which lost 3 bases and 1 base, there was a span of 18 bases. TCRdb called the 5' RACE reads again in MiXCR, with one record for every CDR3 protein. The table includes about 270,000 distinct CDR3 sequences, roughly 15% detected once. This entry belongs to a study of T-cell memory formation after mild COVID-19. Findings of the study overall: The appearance of some responding clones in pre-infection memory suggested that cross-reactive memory joined. Unconfirmed was the SARS-CoV-2 specificity of second-wave clones that peaked on day 37. Clones contracting day 15 to 85 were balanced CD4/CD8; later expanders leaned CD4+.

The chain links TRBV7-9 to TRBJ2-5, with D maybe TRBD2 (5 bases). The TCR comes from a man younger than 35 who had mild COVID-19 (a few samples of this study predate the infection). Cell type and time point are not known. The sequenced sample was PBMCs or a T cell subset sorted from them (not recorded which). The CDR3 sequence is CASSLLWLAELQETQYF. For the CDR3, the DNA is TGTGCCAGCAGCTTGCTTTGGCTAGCAGAACTCCAAGAGACCCAGTACTTC.